One sample yielded the 30 T cell receptor beta chains listed below, sequenced in a study of T cells in tumors and immune-related adverse events. Only in-frame clones appear in the TCRdb table, and some are missing; sequencing was by immunoSEQ multiplex PCR. The table has around 8,100 clones, 94% seen once; the top ten hold 2% to 2.5%. The specimen was lymph node tissue, collected from a patient treated with anti-PD-1 therapy. The receptors originated from a female donor with metastatic renal cell carcinoma.

The chain employs TRBV7-2 and TRBJ2-1; the match to TRBD2 covers 8 bases. The germline gives CDR1 SGHTA, CDR2 FQGNSA. The CDR3 consists of 16 residues. Germline trimming cut 1 base from V and 7 bases from J; bases unmatched to any gene: 9. CDR3 residues: CASSLVPAGVLNEQFF. CDR3 DNA sequence: TGTGCCAGCAGCTTAGTCCCAGCGGGGGTCTTGAATGAGCAGTTCTTC.

The chain couples TRBV6-5 to TRBJ2-1, with D possibly being TRBD1 (6 bases). Germline loops: CDR1 MNHEY, CDR2 SVGAGI. The V end was cut by 5 bases, the J end by 9 bases, with 11 bases between. There are 12 residues in the CDR3. This CDR3 is CASSLQGLEQFF. The CDR3 DNA reads TGTGCCAGCAGTCTTCAGGGGCTTGAGCAGTTCTTC.

The chain joins TRBV18 to TRBJ1-3; D gene ambiguous. Germline V gene lookup returns CDR1 KGHSH and CDR2 LQKENI. The length of the CDR3 is 16 residues. V gave up 2 bases and J gave up 0 bases, with 11 bases separating them. The CDR3 DNA follows: TGTGCCAGCTCACCAATCAGTGTGGACTCTGGAAACACCATATATTTT. Its protein product is CASSPISVDSGNTIYF.

This chain connects TRBV28 to TRBJ2-4; D not certain. The germline CDR1 and CDR2 sequences are MDHEN and SYDVKM. Trimming removed 6 bases from V and 1 base from J, with 7 bases in between. This CDR3 has 13 residues. This chain's CDR3 is CASRGQAKNIQYF. The CDR3 DNA sequence: TGTGCCAGCAGAGGGCAGGCCAAAAACATTCAGTACTTC.

The chain uses TRBV4-1 and TRBJ2-7; 9 nucleotides align to TRBD2. Trimming at V came to 0 bases and at J to 3 bases, leaving 9 bases not matched to a gene. CDR1 is MGHRA, CDR2 YSYEKL, per germline. The length of the CDR3 is 17 residues. The CDR3 nucleotides read TGCGCCAGCAGCCAAGAAGGGTCTAGCGGGGCTCTCTACGAGCAGTACTTC. Amino acid sequence: CASSQEGSSGALYEQYF.

This sequence joins TRBV6-1 and TRBJ2-7; 13 positions agree with TRBD2. Germline trimming cut 8 bases from V and 2 bases from J; bases unmatched to any gene: 3. Germline V gene data show CDR1 as MNHNS and CDR2 as SASEGT. CDR3 length: 14 amino acids. As DNA, the CDR3 is TGTGCCAGCCGGACTAGCGGGGGAGCCTACGAGCAGTACTTC. This gives the protein CASRTSGGAYEQYF.

The chain links TRBV20-1 to TRBJ1-1; 8 positions agree with TRBD1. V trimming: 8 bases; J trimming: 4 bases; junction bases outside the gene matches: 3. Germline V gene sequence: CDR1 DFQATT, CDR2 SNEGSKA (reference sequence). CDR3 length: 11 residues. As DNA, the CDR3 is TGCAGTCCGGGGACAGGCACTGAAGCTTTCTTT. Translated, it gives CSPGTGTEAFF.

This sequence joins TRBV6-4 and TRBJ1-1; maybe TRBD1 (6 bases). The CDR3 consists of 14 residues. Trimming removed 6 bases from V and 2 bases from J, with 13 bases in between. Per germline, CDR1 MRHNA and CDR2 SNTAGT. The CDR3 protein is CASSPEGGNTEAFF. The CDR3 DNA sequence: TGTGCCAGCAGCCCGGAGGGGGGAAACACTGAAGCTTTCTTT.

The chain combines TRBV5-1 with TRBJ2-3, with D possibly TRBD2 on 6 matching bases. V was clipped by 3 bases and J by 8 bases, with 16 bases between them. The CDR3 covers 14 residues. CDR1 and CDR2 (germline): SGHRS, YFSETQ. The CDR3 loop reads CASSWETLGGTQYF. DNA of the CDR3: TGCGCCAGCAGCTGGGAGACTCTCGGGGGTACGCAGTATTTT.

The chain is built from TRBV19 and TRBJ1-2, with D possibly being TRBD1 (6 bases). Germline CDR1 reads LNHDA; CDR2 reads SQIVND (reference sequence). CDR3 length: 15 residues. Trimming took 11 bases from V and 5 from J, leaving 24 bases between them. The CDR3, as DNA: TGTGCCTGTAAGAGGCTGGGGGCGGCCACTTATGGCTACACCTTC. Its protein product is CACKRLGAATYGYTF.

CDR3 protein: CAWQTSGIYEQYF. The CDR3 DNA is TGTGCCTGGCAGACTAGCGGGATCTACGAGCAGTACTTC. The chain joins TRBV30 to TRBJ2-7; 11 nucleotides line up with TRBD2. The CDR3 has 13 residues. Germline loops: CDR1 GTSNPN, CDR2 SVGIG (reference sequence). V gave up 5 bases and J gave up 3 bases; unmatched junction bases: 3. The entire variable domain, with the rest obtained from reference TRBV30 and TRBJ2-7, is as follows: SQTIHQWPATLVQPVGSPLSLECTVEGTSNPNLYWYRQAAGRGLQLLFYSVGIGQISSEVPQNLSASRPQDRQFILSSKKLLLSDSGFYLCAWQTSGIYEQYFGPGTRLTVT.

Notes on this clone: Additional DNA sequences in this sample encode the identical CDR3. The J gene is TRBJ1-1, the V gene TRBV5-1; no definite D call. There are 12 residues in the CDR3. Germline CDR1 SGHRS, CDR2 YFSETQ. Between the trimmed V and J ends, which lost 0 bases and 11 bases, there was a span of 11 bases. The CDR3 nucleotides are TGCGCCAGCAGCTTGGATGGGGTAGGGGCTTTCTTT. This encodes CASSLDGVGAFF.

CDR3 in amino acids: CASSLQGGNTGELFF. CDR3 nucleotides: TGTGCCAGCAGTTTACAGGGGGGGAACACCGGGGAGCTGTTTTTT. The chain couples TRBV7-6 to TRBJ2-2; 8 bases are a match to TRBD1. J lost 1 base, V lost 6 bases, and 4 bases had no gene match. CDR1 and CDR2 from the germline V gene are SGHVS and FNYEAQ. The CDR3 totals 15 residues. The variable domain in full, with the rest retrieved from reference TRBV7-6 and TRBJ2-2, is GAGVSQSPRYKVTKRGQDVALRCDPISGHVSLYWYRQALGQGPEFLTYFNYEAQQDKSGLPNDRFSAERPEGSISTLTIQRTEQRDSAMYRCASSLQGGNTGELFFGEGSRLTVL.

The chain couples TRBV5-8 to TRBJ2-2; the match to TRBD2 covers 7 bases. V was clipped by 2 bases and J by 6 bases; unmatched bases: 7. Germline V gene sequence: CDR1 SGHTS, CDR2 YDEGEE. The CDR3 contains 15 residues. CDR3 coding DNA: TGTGCCAGCAGCTTCCTGCGGGGGTTGTCCGGGGAGCTGTTTTTT. Protein: CASSFLRGLSGELFF.

The V call is TRBV2, the J call TRBJ2-7; tentatively, D is TRBD2 (7 bases). The V end was cut by 2 bases, the J end by 7 bases, with 18 bases between. In germline, CDR1 is SNHLY, CDR2 FYNNEI. This CDR3 spans 15 amino acids. The CDR3 loop reads CASSEKGGRRVEQYF. DNA of the CDR3: TGTGCCAGCAGTGAAAAGGGGGGGAGGAGAGTAGAGCAGTACTTC.

The chain uses TRBV7-2 and TRBJ1-1; unclear D gene. Between the trimmed V and J ends, which lost 2 bases and 2 bases, there was a span of 12 bases. CDR3 length equals 15 residues. Per the germline V gene, CDR1 is SGHTA and CDR2 is FQGNSA. This chain's CDR3 is CASSLSGGRNTEAFF. The CDR3 DNA reads TGTGCCAGCAGCTTATCTGGAGGGCGTAACACTGAAGCTTTCTTT.

V usage is TRBV7-6 and J usage is TRBJ2-7; D is perhaps TRBD2 (5 bases). Trimming removed 3 bases from V and 7 bases from J, with 10 bases in between. Germline V gives CDR1 SGHVS, CDR2 FNYEAQ. This CDR3 comprises 12 residues. The CDR3 here is CASSFPAGEQYF. The CDR3 region has the DNA TGTGCCAGCAGCTTCCCGGCGGGTGAGCAGTACTTC. The full variable domain, in which reference TRBV7-6 and TRBJ2-7 provide the parts outside the CDR3, is GAGVSQSPRYKVTKRGQDVALRCDPISGHVSLYWYRQALGQGPEFLTYFNYEAQQDKSGLPNDRFSAERPEGSISTLTIQRTEQRDSAMYRCASSFPAGEQYFGPGTRLTVT.

This clone came up once. This sequence joins TRBV30 and TRBJ2-1; 9 bases match TRBD2. Germline V CDR1 and CDR2: GTSNPN, SVGIG (reference sequence). CDR3 length equals 18 residues. V dropped 3 bases and J dropped 0; count of bases not matched to a gene: 12. CDR3 nucleotide sequence: TGTGCCTGGAGATTCGGGACTAGCCTAACCGTCTCCTACAATGAGCAGTTCTTC. As protein: CAWRFGTSLTVSYNEQFF. Together with reference TRBV30 and TRBJ2-1, the CDR3 gives the full variable domain: SQTIHQWPATLVQPVGSPLSLECTVEGTSNPNLYWYRQAAGRGLQLLFYSVGIGQISSEVPQNLSASRPQDRQFILSSKKLLLSDSGFYLCAWRFGTSLTVSYNEQFFGPGTRLTVL.

The V gene is TRBV19, the J gene TRBJ2-1; D might be TRBD1 or TRBD2, each matching 5 bases. The length of the CDR3 is 17 residues. Germline CDR1 reads LNHDA; CDR2 reads SQIVND (reference sequence). The germline V and J ends were trimmed by 3 bases and 5 bases, with 20 bases remaining between them. The DNA of the CDR3 is TGTGCCAGTAGTATTCCGTTGGGACGAGACAGAAACAATGAGCAGTTCTTC. It is translated as CASSIPLGRDRNNEQFF.

The chain has TRBV27 and TRBJ1-2; maybe TRBD1 (5 bases). The ends were cut back, 4 bases at V and 3 bases at J, with 15 bases in the middle. CDR1 is MNHEY and CDR2 is SMNVEV in the germline V gene (reference sequence). The CDR3 consists of 15 residues. The CDR3 sequence: CASSSSQGADYGYTF. CDR3 in DNA: TGTGCCAGCAGTTCCAGTCAGGGAGCGGACTATGGCTACACCTTC.

This rearrangement joins TRBV15 to TRBJ2-4; a possible D gene is TRBD2 (8 bases). The CDR3 is 13 amino acids. V was cut by 1 base and J by 14 bases, with 15 bases left in between. Germline CDR1 and CDR2: LNHNV and YYDKDF (reference sequence). The CDR3 bases are TGTGCCACCAGCAGAGGACAGGGACTAGGGGAGTACTTC. It yields the protein CATSRGQGLGEYF.

The chain uses TRBV4-3 and TRBJ2-4, with 16 bases identical to TRBD2. Unmatched junction bases numbered 4, after V lost 0 bases and J lost 5 bases. CDR3 size: 18 residues. In germline, CDR1 is LGHNA, CDR2 YSLEER. CDR3 bases: TGCGCCAGCAGCCAAGATCCGGGACTAGCGGGGGGGCAAAACATTCAGTACTTC. It specifies CASSQDPGLAGGQNIQYF.

The chain couples TRBV10-3 to TRBJ1-6, with 9 bases matching TRBD1. V shed 10 bases, J shed 7 bases, and the junction held 14 bases outside the gene matches. This CDR3 comprises 16 residues. Germline V gene data show CDR1 as ENHRY and CDR2 as SYGVKD. The CDR3 coding sequence is TGTGCCAGCCGGCTAACAGGGGGCGCTGGGAATTCACCCCTCCACTTT. Encoded protein: CASRLTGGAGNSPLHF.

This rearrangement joins TRBV19 to TRBJ1-5; unclear D gene. Deletions cut 3 bases from V and 2 bases from J, with 17 bases between. The CDR3 is made up of 17 amino acids. Germline CDR1 reads LNHDA; CDR2 reads SQIVND (reference sequence). CDR3 region: CASSIFGLLGGNQPQHF. CDR3 sequence (DNA): TGTGCCAGTAGTATTTTCGGACTTCTTGGGGGCAATCAGCCCCAGCATTTT. Looking up the rest from reference TRBV19 and TRBJ1-5 gives the full variable domain: DGGITQSPKYLFRKEGQNVTLSCEQNLNHDAMYWYRQDPGQGLRLIYYSQIVNDFQKGDIAEGYSVSREKKESFPLTVTSAQKNPTAFYLCASSIFGLLGGNQPQHFGDGTRLSIL.

The chain links TRBV7-5 to TRBJ1-5; the table's D call, TRBD1, has no DNA check behind it. TRBV7-5 is a pseudogene. The CDR3 extends over 16 amino acids. The CDR3 region has the DNA TGTGTCAGAAGCTCTAACTCCAGGGGGGGCAATCAGCCCCAGCATTTT. Translation: CVRSSNSRGGNQPQHF.

This clone appeared a single time. V is TRBV7-2 and J is TRBJ2-2, with 9 bases fitting TRBD1. There are 16 residues in the CDR3. Germline CDR1 reads SGHTA; CDR2 reads FQGNSA. The junction had 10 bases not matched to a gene; V was cut back by 5 bases and J by 6 bases. The CDR3 here is CASSSSGQGLSGELFF. The CDR3 region has the DNA TGTGCCAGCAGCAGTAGCGGACAGGGGTTATCCGGGGAGCTGTTTTTT.

The genes are TRBV19 and TRBJ1-5, with 8 bases lining up with TRBD1. V shed 3 bases and J 4 bases; nucleotides not matched to a gene: 8. From germline, CDR1 is LNHDA and CDR2 SQIVND (reference sequence). This CDR3 region has 16 residues. The CDR3 sequence: CASSIKTGAGNQPQHF. Written as DNA, the CDR3 is TGTGCCAGTAGTATTAAGACAGGGGCAGGTAATCAGCCCCAGCATTTT. The full variable domain, its missing parts supplied by reference TRBV19 and TRBJ1-5, is DGGITQSPKYLFRKEGQNVTLSCEQNLNHDAMYWYRQDPGQGLRLIYYSQIVNDFQKGDIAEGYSVSREKKESFPLTVTSAQKNPTAFYLCASSIKTGAGNQPQHFGDGTRLSIL.

This chain connects TRBV5-1 to TRBJ1-1; D not certain. Trimming left V 2 bases short and J 4 bases short, with 6 bases between. Germline CDR1 is SGHRS and CDR2 is YFSETQ. CDR3 length: 12 amino acids. CDR3: CASSLGSTEAFF. The CDR3 DNA reads TGCGCCAGCAGCTTAGGGAGCACTGAAGCTTTCTTT.

The CDR3 nucleotides read TGTGCCAGCACGGGACACCCGTGGAGATATAGCAATCAGCCCCAGCATTTT. This encodes CASTGHPWRYSNQPQHF. This chain connects TRBV27 to TRBJ1-5; the D gene is possibly TRBD1 (6 bases). Germline V gives CDR1 MNHEY, CDR2 SMNVEV (reference sequence). CDR3 size: 17 residues. The germline V and J ends were trimmed by 7 bases and 0 bases, with 19 bases remaining between them.

The genes are TRBV10-3 and TRBJ2-6; 7 bases line up with TRBD1. After removal of 10 bases from V and 2 bases from J, the junction contained 11 bases not matched to a gene. There are 16 residues in the CDR3. Germline CDR1 reads ENHRY; CDR2 reads SYGVKD. The CDR3 DNA sequence: TGTGCCACCAAGACAGGGCTGCTTGCTGGGGCCAACGTCCTGACTTTC. As protein: CATKTGLLAGANVLTF.